A selection of T cell receptor beta chains follows, all from one sample in a study of shared clonotypes between healthy human individuals. Clones were sequenced by immunoSEQ multiplex PCR, and TCRdb holds only the in-frame ones, with some missing. Here the sample spans roughly 2.5 million clones, more than 90% being singletons. Sequencing was done on a sample of naive CD4+ T cells sorted from blood. The receptors stem from a man aged 18 to 29 in good health. CDR3s include the opening cysteine and the closing phenylalanine or tryptophan. Fields, in order: V gene, J gene, clone size, CDR3 length, D gene, CDR3 DNA, CDR3 protein. A D gene is named only where the DNA matches it firmly. Clone size, where shown, is once, few, many, or a class for clones that have expanded.

TRBV7-2	TRBJ2-7	NA	18	TRBD2	TGTGCCAGCAGCTTAGCACGCGGGACTAGCGGGAGAGGCGGCGAGCAGTACTTC	CASSLARGTSGRGGEQYF
TRBV19	TRBJ1-5	NA	13	NA	TGTGCCAGTAGTCCAGAGACCGGGCAGCCCCAGCATTTT	CASSPETGQPQHF
TRBV6-5	TRBJ2-4	NA	15	NA	TGTGCCAGCAGCCGGGGTGGGCAGGGGAAAAACATTCAGTACTTC	CASSRGGQGKNIQYF
TRBV5-6	TRBJ1-5	NA	13	NA	TGTGCCAGCAGCTCGACAGGCGGTCAGCCCCAGCATTTT	CASSSTGGQPQHF
TRBV6-5	TRBJ1-3	NA	16	TRBD1	TGTGCCAGCAGTTCCCTCAGGACAGGGAACGGAAACACCATATATTTT	CASSSLRTGNGNTIYF
TRBV6-6	TRBJ2-7	NA	12	NA	TGTGCCAGCATTGGGGGGACCTACGAGCAGTACTTC	CASIGGTYEQYF
TRBV9	TRBJ1-5	few	13	NA	TGTGCCAGCAGCGTAGCAGGCAATCAGCCCCAGCATTTT	CASSVAGNQPQHF
TRBV2	TRBJ2-2	once	15	NA	TGTGCCAGCAGAGGGACGTCGGCAGGGTCCGGGGAGCTGTTTTTT	CASRGTSAGSGELFF
TRBV6-5	TRBJ2-7	NA	13	TRBD1	TGTGCCAGCAGGGAGACAGGGCGGTACGAGCAGTACTTC	CASRETGRYEQYF
TRBV5-5	TRBJ1-1	few	15	NA	TGTGCCAGCAGCCTGTTCTGGGGGGGAAGCACTGAAGCTTTCTTT	CASSLFWGGSTEAFF
TRBV28	TRBJ1-1	NA	12	NA	TGTGCCAGCTATTCGACTATTGCTGAAGCTTTCTTT	CASYSTIAEAFF
TRBV11-2	TRBJ2-5	NA	14	NA	TGTGCCAGCAGCTCAAAAAGTACTAGGGAGACCCAGTACTTC	CASSSKSTRETQYF
TRBV25-1	TRBJ1-2	NA	14	NA	TGTGCCAGCAGCTCTGGCGGGACGTATTATGGCTACACCTTC	CASSSGGTYYGYTF
TRBV2	TRBJ1-6	NA	14	TRBD1	TGTGCCAGCAAGGAGGGACAGTTTGGATCACCCCTCCACTTT	CASKEGQFGSPLHF
TRBV5-4	TRBJ2-5	once	14	TRBD2	TGTGCCAGCCGTAAAGCGGGAGGGCCGGAGACCCAGTACTTC	CASRKAGGPETQYF
TRBV5-4	TRBJ2-7	NA	15	NA	TGTGCCAGCAGCCCGGCGGGACAGTCGGGCCACGAGCAGTACTTC	CASSPAGQSGHEQYF
TRBV5-1	TRBJ2-7	once	16	TRBD2	TGCGCCAGCAGCCCAAGGACTAGCGGGGTCTCCTACGAGCAGTACTTC	CASSPRTSGVSYEQYF
TRBV28	TRBJ2-1	NA	15	TRBD2	TGTGCCAGCAGTTCTGGGACTAGCGGGAGCGACGAGCAGTTCTTC	CASSSGTSGSDEQFF
TRBV4-1	TRBJ2-1	NA	15	NA	TGCGCCAGCAGCCGTCCCCGGGGGACCGGGAATGAGCAGTTCTTC	CASSRPRGTGNEQFF
TRBV7-8	TRBJ1-2	NA	13	NA	TGTGCCAGCAGCCCGGGGTCTAACTATGGCTACACCTTC	CASSPGSNYGYTF
TRBV7-9	TRBJ1-4	NA	16	TRBD1	TGTGCCAGCAGCCATGACAGGGGTTTCTATAATGAAAAACTGTTTTTT	CASSHDRGFYNEKLFF
TRBV2	TRBJ2-4	NA	13	NA	TGTGCCAGCAGATACAGGGTTTTGGACATTCAGTACTTC	CASRYRVLDIQYF
TRBV28	TRBJ1-1	NA	12	NA	TGTGCCAGCAGTCTTCAGTACACTGAAGCTTTCTTT	CASSLQYTEAFF